At least ten counts were recorded for the clone carrying this TCR beta chain. The CDR3 runs to 16 residues. Germline trimming cut 2 bases from V and 2 bases from J; bases unmatched to any gene: 4. The germline gives CDR1 LNHDA, CDR2 SQIVND (reference sequence). One entry per CDR3 protein, called by TCRdb with MiXCR from the 5' RACE reads. Among roughly 48,000 distinct CDR3 sequences, around 6.7% were seen once, and the ten largest hold roughly a quarter. The sample comes from a study of T cells after yellow fever vaccination. Background on the study: Fractions with few cells were prepared using SMART-Seq v4 Ultra Low Input. Findings of the study overall: Abundant clonotypes from the bulk population could get into FACS-sorted repertoires as contaminants.

This chain connects TRBV19 to TRBJ2-1, with TRBD1 matching 9 bases. The sequence came from a man aged 18 to 35 who received the YFV17D yellow fever vaccine. Source: CD8+ T cells not binding an NS4B(214-222) dextramer, sorted from PBMCs, taken more than 35 days after the first yellow fever vaccination. CDR3 region: CASSISGQGTYNEQFF. The CDR3 DNA reads TGTGCCAGTAGTATATCGGGACAGGGCACCTACAATGAGCAGTTCTTC.